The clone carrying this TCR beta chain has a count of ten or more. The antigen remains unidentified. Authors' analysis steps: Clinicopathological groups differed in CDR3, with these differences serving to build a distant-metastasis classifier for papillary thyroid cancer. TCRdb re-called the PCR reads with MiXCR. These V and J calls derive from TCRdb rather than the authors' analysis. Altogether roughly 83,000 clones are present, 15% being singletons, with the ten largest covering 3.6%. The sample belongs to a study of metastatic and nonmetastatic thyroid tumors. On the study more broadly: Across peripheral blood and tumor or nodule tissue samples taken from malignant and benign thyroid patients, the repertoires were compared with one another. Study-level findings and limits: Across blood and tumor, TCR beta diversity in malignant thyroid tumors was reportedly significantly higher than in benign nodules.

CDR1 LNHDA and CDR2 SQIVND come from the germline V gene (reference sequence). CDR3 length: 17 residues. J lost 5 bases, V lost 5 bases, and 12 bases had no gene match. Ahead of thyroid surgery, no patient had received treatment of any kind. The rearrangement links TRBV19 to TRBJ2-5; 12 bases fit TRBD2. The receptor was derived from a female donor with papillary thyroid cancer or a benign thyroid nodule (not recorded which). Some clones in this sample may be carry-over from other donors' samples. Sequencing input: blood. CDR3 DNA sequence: TGTGCCAGTAGTCCCCTAGCGGGGGGGCCTGAGGAGGAGACCCAGTACTTC. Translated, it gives CASSPLAGGPEEETQYF.